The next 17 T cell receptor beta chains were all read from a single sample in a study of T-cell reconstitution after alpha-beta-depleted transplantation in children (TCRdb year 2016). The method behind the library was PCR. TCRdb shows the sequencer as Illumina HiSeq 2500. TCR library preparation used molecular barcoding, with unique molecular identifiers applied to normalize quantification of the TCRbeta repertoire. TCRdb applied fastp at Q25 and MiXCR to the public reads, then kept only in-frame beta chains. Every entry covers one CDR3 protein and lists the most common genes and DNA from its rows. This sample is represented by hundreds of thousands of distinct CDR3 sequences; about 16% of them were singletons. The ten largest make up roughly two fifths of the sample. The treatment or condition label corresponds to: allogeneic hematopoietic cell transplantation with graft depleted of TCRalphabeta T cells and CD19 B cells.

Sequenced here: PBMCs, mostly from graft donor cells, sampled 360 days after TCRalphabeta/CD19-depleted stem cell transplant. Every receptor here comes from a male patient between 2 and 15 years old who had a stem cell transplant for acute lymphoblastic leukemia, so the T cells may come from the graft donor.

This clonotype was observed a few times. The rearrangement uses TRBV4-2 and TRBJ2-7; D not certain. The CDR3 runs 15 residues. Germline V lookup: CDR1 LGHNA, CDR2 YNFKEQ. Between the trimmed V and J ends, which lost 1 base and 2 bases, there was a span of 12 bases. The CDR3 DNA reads TGTGCCAGCAGCCAAGTCAGAAGATATCCCTACGAGCAGTACTTC. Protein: CASSQVRRYPYEQYF.

The CDR3 bases are TGTGCCAGCAGCCCCCTGGCGGCAGGGGTGACCCAGTACTTC. Residues: CASSPLAAGVTQYF. The chain links TRBV14 to TRBJ2-5, with D maybe TRBD1 (6 bases). Trimming took 4 bases from V and 7 from J, leaving 16 bases between them. Germline CDR1 and CDR2: SGHDN and FVKESK. The CDR3 contains 14 residues.

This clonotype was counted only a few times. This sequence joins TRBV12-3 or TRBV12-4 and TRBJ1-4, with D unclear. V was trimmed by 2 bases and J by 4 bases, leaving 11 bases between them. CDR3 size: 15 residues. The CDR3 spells CASSLLAGRNEKLFF. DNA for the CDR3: TGTGCCAGCAGTTTATTGGCAGGCCGTAATGAAAAACTGTTTTTT.

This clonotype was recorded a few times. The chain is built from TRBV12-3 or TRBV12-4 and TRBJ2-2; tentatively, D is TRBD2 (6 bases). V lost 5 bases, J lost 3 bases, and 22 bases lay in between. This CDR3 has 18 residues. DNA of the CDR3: TGTGCCAGCAGTCCCAGTAGCGGACTCGGTCCCTACACCGGGGAGCTGTTTTTT. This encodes CASSPSSGLGPYTGELFF.

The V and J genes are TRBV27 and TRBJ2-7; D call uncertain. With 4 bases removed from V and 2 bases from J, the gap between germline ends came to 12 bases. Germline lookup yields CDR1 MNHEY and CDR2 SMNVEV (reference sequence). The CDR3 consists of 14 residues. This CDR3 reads CASSYGPWTYEQYF. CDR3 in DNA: TGTGCCAGCAGTTACGGGCCCTGGACCTACGAGCAGTACTTC.

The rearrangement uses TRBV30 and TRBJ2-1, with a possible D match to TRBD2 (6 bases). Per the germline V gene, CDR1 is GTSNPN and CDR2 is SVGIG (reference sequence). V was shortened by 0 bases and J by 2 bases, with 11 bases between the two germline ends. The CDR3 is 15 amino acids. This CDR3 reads CAWSVLGLTYNEQFF. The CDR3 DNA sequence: TGTGCCTGGAGTGTACTGGGACTCACCTACAATGAGCAGTTCTTC. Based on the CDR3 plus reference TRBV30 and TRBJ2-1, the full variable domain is SQTIHQWPATLVQPVGSPLSLECTVEGTSNPNLYWYRQAAGRGLQLLFYSVGIGQISSEVPQNLSASRPQDRQFILSSKKLLLSDSGFYLCAWSVLGLTYNEQFFGPGTRLTVL.

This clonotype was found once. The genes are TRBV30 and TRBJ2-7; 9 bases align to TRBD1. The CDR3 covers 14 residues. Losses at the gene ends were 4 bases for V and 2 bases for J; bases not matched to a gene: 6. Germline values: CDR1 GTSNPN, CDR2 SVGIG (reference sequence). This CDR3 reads CAWTPGQGPYEQYF. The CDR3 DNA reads TGTGCCTGGACGCCGGGACAGGGACCCTACGAGCAGTACTTC.

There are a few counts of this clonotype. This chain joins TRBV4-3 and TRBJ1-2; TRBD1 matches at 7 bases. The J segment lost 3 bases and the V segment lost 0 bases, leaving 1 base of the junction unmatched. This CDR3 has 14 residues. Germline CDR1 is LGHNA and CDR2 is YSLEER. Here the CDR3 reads CASSQDQGDYGYTF. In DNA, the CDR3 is TGCGCCAGCAGCCAAGATCAGGGGGACTATGGCTACACCTTC.

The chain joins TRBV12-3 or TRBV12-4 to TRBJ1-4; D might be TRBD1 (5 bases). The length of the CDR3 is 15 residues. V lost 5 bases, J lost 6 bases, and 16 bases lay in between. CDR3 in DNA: TGTGCCAGCAGTAAACCCGGGACGTCTTATGAAAAACTGTTTTTT. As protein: CASSKPGTSYEKLFF.

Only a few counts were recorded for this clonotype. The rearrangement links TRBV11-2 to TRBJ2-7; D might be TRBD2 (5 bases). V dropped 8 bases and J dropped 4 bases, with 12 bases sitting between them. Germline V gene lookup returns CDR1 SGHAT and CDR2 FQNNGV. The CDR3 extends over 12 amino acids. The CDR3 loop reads CASSTGGYEQYF. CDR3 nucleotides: TGTGCCAGCTCTACTGGAGGTTACGAGCAGTACTTC.

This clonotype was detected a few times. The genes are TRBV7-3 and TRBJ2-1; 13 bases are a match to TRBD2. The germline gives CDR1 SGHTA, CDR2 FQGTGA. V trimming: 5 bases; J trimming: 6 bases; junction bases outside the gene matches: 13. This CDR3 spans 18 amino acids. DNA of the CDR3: TGTGCCAGCAGCCCTAGGACTAGCGGGAGATATAATCGCAATGAGCAGTTCTTC. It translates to CASSPRTSGRYNRNEQFF.

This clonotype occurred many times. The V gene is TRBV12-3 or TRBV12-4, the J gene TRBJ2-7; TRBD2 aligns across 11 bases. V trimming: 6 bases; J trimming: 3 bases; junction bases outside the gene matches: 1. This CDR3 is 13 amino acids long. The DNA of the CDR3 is TGTGCCAGCAGCACTAGCGGGGGCTACGAGCAGTACTTC. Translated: CASSTSGGYEQYF.

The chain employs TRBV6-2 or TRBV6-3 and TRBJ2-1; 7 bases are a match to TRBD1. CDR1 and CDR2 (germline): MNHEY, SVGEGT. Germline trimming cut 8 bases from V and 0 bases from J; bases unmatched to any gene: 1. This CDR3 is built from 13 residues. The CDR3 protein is CASRDSSYNEQFF. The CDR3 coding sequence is TGTGCCAGCCGGGACAGCTCCTACAATGAGCAGTTCTTC.

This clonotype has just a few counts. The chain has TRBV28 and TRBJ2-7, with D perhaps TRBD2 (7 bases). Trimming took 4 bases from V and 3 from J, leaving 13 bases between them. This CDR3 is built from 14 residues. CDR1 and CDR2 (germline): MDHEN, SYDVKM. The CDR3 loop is CASSSPGGIYEQYF. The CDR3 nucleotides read TGTGCCAGCAGTTCCCCGGGGGGCATCTACGAGCAGTACTTC.

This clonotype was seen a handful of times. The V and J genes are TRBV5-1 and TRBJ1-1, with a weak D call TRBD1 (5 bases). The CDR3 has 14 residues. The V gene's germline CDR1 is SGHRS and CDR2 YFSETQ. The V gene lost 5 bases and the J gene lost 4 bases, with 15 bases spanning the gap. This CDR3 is CASRDMGLGTEAFF. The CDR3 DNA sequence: TGCGCCAGCAGAGATATGGGGCTAGGCACTGAAGCTTTCTTT.

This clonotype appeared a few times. The CDR3 sequence: CAWDRLNEQFF. CDR3 nucleotides: TGTGCCTGGGACAGACTCAATGAGCAGTTCTTC. The rearrangement uses TRBV28 and TRBJ2-1; TRBD1 agrees at 7 bases. The CDR3 is 11 amino acids. Germline assignment: CDR1 MDHEN and CDR2 SYDVKM. The V gene end was trimmed by 11 bases and the J gene end by 6 bases; junction bases not matched to a gene: 4.

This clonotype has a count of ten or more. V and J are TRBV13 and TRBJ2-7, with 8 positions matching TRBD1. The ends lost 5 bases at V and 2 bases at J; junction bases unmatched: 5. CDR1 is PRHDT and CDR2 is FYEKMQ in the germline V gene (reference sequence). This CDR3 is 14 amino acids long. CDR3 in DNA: TGTGCCAGCAGCCCCCGGACAGGGCCCTACGAGCAGTACTTC. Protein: CASSPRTGPYEQYF.